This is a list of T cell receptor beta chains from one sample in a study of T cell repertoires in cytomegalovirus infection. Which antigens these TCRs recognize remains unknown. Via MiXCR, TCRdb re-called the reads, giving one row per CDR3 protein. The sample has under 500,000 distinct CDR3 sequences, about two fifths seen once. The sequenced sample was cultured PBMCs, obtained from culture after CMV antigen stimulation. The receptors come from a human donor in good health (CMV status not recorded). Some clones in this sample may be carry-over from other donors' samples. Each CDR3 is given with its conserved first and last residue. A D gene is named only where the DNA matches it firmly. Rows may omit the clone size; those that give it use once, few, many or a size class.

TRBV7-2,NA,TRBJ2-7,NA,CASSLELAGGDEQYF,TGTGCCAGCAGCTTAGAACTGGCAGGGGGGGACGAGCAGTACTTC
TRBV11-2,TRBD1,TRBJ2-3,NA,CASSFSGTGTSDTQYF,TGTGCCAGCAGCTTTTCCGGGACAGGGACTTCAGATACGCAGTATTTT
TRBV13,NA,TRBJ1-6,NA,CASSSGSTLHF,TGTGCCAGCAGCTCTGGCTCGACCCTCCACTTT
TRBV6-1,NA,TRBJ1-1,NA,CASTPLRGGRRTEAFF,TGTGCCAGCACCCCACTACGGGGGGGGCGGCGGACTGAAGCTTTCTTT
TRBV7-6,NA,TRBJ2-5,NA,CASSLAGLTQETQYF,TGTGCCAGCAGCTTAGCGGGGCTAACCCAAGAGACCCAGTACTTC
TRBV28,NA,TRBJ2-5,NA,CASMVGGPSQETQYF,TGTGCCAGCATGGTCGGGGGGCCCTCCCAAGAGACCCAGTACTTC
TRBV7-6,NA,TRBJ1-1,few,CASSWGPRREAFF,TGTGCCAGCAGCTGGGGTCCTAGACGTGAAGCTTTCTTT
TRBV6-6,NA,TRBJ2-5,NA,CASSYLRAETQYF,TGTGCCAGCAGTTACTTACGGGCTGAGACCCAGTACTTC
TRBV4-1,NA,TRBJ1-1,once,CASSQDWQSNTEAFF,TGCGCCAGCAGCCAAGATTGGCAGTCGAACACTGAAGCTTTCTTT
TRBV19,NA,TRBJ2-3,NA,CASSPQRTDTQYF,TGTGCCAGTAGTCCTCAACGAACGGATACGCAGTATTTT
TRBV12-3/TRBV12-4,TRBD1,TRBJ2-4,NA,CASSLTPGQGFRGKNIQYF,TGTGCCAGCAGTCTCACTCCGGGACAGGGCTTTAGGGGCAAAAACATTCAGTACTTC
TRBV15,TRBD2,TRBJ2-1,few,CATSNPAGLAGGQKTYNEQFF,TGTGCCACCAGCAACCCCGCTGGACTAGCGGGAGGGCAAAAAACCTACAATGAGCAGTTCTTC
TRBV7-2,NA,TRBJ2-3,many,CASSPSRTRQYF,TGTGCCAGCAGCCCGTCTCGGACTCGGCAGTATTTT